These 12 T cell receptor beta chains share one sample of origin, sequenced in a study of T cell responses to AZD1222 COVID-19 vaccine. Data came from immunoSEQ multiplex PCR; TCRdb stores just in-frame clones and leaves some out. Among some 150,000 clones listed, roughly 80% were seen once. Specimen: peripheral blood, collected on day 0 of MenACWY control vaccination. All receptors come from an adult in good health.

V is TRBV6-6 and J is TRBJ2-7; 7 nucleotides agree with TRBD2. The V gene's germline CDR1 is MNHNY and CDR2 SVGAGI (reference sequence). The V and J ends lost 6 bases and 2 bases, in that order; junction bases with no gene match: 4. CDR3 size: 13 residues. CDR3 protein: CASSNGLAYEQYF. CDR3 bases: TGTGCCAGCAGCAACGGACTAGCCTACGAGCAGTACTTC.

The chain has TRBV23-1 and TRBJ2-2; maybe TRBD2 (5 bases). TRBV23-1 is sorted into the ORF group, with uncertain function. Trimming took 4 bases from V and 6 from J, leaving 6 bases between them. The CDR3 has 12 residues. CDR3 sequence: CASSRRAGELFF. The CDR3 nucleotides are TGCGCCAGCAGTCGGCGGGCCGGGGAGCTGTTTTTT.

Points on this clone: This same CDR3 is encoded by further DNA sequences in the sample. This sequence joins TRBV28 and TRBJ1-5; D remains ambiguous. Trimming removed 6 bases from V and 1 base from J, with 7 bases in between. CDR1 and CDR2 (germline): MDHEN, SYDVKM. The CDR3 totals 13 residues. In DNA form, the CDR3 reads TGTGCCAGCAGCCCCGACAGCAATCAGCCCCAGCATTTT. Its translation: CASSPDSNQPQHF.

This clone appeared once. The chain is built from TRBV7-9 and TRBJ1-1; D unresolved. The CDR3 totals 13 residues. The germline V gene has CDR1 SEHNR and CDR2 FQNEAQ (reference sequence). Trimming removed 2 bases at V and 7 bases at J, with 11 bases between. For the CDR3, the DNA is TGTGCCAGCAGCTTACTAGACTGGAATGAAGCTTTCTTT. This codes for CASSLLDWNEAFF.

This chain joins TRBV28 and TRBJ2-5; 13 nucleotides match TRBD2. V lost 4 bases and J lost 2; bases outside the gene matches: 10. Germline V gene data show CDR1 as MDHEN and CDR2 as SYDVKM. This CDR3 spans 18 amino acids. The CDR3 loop is CASSSALAGGRRQETQYF. The DNA for the CDR3 is TGTGCCAGCAGTTCCGCACTAGCGGGGGGGCGGAGGCAAGAGACCCAGTACTTC.

The rearrangement links TRBV5-4 to TRBJ1-3; 9 nucleotides align to TRBD1. The CDR3 covers 16 residues. The V segment lost 3 bases and the J segment 1 base; nucleotides outside the gene matches: 5. CDR1 and CDR2 from the germline V gene are SGHNT and YYREEE (reference sequence). CDR3 DNA: TGTGCCAGCAGCTGGGGACAGGGTAGTTCTGGAAACACCATATATTTT. Amino acid sequence: CASSWGQGSSGNTIYF.

The rearrangement links TRBV6-4 to TRBJ1-1, with D tentatively TRBD1 (5 bases). Trimming removed 4 bases from V and 1 base from J, with 7 bases in between. The CDR3 runs to 13 residues. Per the germline V gene, CDR1 is MRHNA and CDR2 is SNTAGT. The DNA for the CDR3 is TGTGCCAGCAGTGTCGGGGGGAACACTGAAGCTTTCTTT. It is translated as CASSVGGNTEAFF.

The chain has TRBV21-1 and TRBJ2-3. TRBV21-1 is marked as a pseudogene. This CDR3 spans 18 amino acids. This chain's CDR3 is CASSPPPRTFRGADTQYF. In nucleotides, the CDR3 is TGTGCCAGCAGCCCCCCCCCGAGGACATTTAGGGGGGCAGATACGCAGTATTTT.

The CDR3: CASSEGNLFNEQFF. CDR3 bases: TGTGCCAGCAGCGAGGGTAATCTTTTCAATGAGCAGTTCTTC. The chain uses TRBV6-6 and TRBJ2-1; tentatively, D is TRBD2 (5 bases). The CDR3 has 14 residues. Germline V gene lookup returns CDR1 MNHNY and CDR2 SVGAGI (reference sequence). The V gene lost 6 bases and the J gene lost 6 bases, with 15 bases spanning the gap.

The V gene is TRBV3-1 (or the pseudogene TRBV3-2), the J gene TRBJ2-5, with D maybe TRBD1 (6 bases). The V gene lost 4 bases and the J gene lost 1 base, with 16 bases spanning the gap. This CDR3 has 16 amino acids. Per germline, CDR1 LGHDT and CDR2 YNNKEL (reference sequence). CDR3 loop: CASSPGTPSTQETQYF. The CDR3, as DNA: TGTGCCAGCAGCCCCGGGACACCTTCTACCCAAGAGACCCAGTACTTC.

This clone has a single count. This chain uses TRBV6-5 with TRBJ2-5; no firm D call. V was cut by 4 bases and J by 1 base, with 13 bases left in between. The CDR3 consists of 15 residues. Germline V lookup: CDR1 MNHEY, CDR2 SVGAGI. The CDR3 sequence is CASSSPMDGQETQYF. The CDR3 DNA follows: TGTGCCAGCAGTTCCCCGATGGACGGCCAAGAGACCCAGTACTTC.

V gene TRBV5-1 combines with J gene TRBJ1-2; D is perhaps TRBD1 (5 bases). Trimming took off 4 bases at V and 0 bases at J, with 13 bases between the two ends. The germline gives CDR1 SGHRS, CDR2 YFSETQ. The CDR3 has 15 amino acids. This CDR3 reads CASSQRGEANYGYTF. The CDR3, as DNA: TGCGCCAGCAGCCAGAGGGGAGAGGCTAACTATGGCTACACCTTC.